This is a list of T cell receptor beta chains from one sample in a study of blood T cells in healthy people across ages. TCRdb fed the 5' RACE reads into MiXCR, producing one record per CDR3 protein. This sample has around 900,000 distinct CDR3 sequences; 51% occur once, and the top ten carry 20% to 25%. The specimen sequenced was blood. Receptor source: a woman aged 55-70 years in good health. Each CDR3 is given with its conserved first and last residue.

J gene | V gene | CDR3 protein
TRBJ2-5 | TRBV21-1 | CASSRAGNQETQYF
TRBJ2-1 | TRBV29-1 | CSVEDREGIYNEQFF
- | TRBV20-1 | CSAAQSGTSGQETQYF
- | TRBV28 | CVSSPRLAGRYEQYF
TRBJ1-2 | TRBV28 | CASTPAGSYGYTF
TRBJ2-7 | TRBV27 | CASSLSAGLHRDEQYF
TRBJ2-7 | TRBV28 | CASSSFPYEQYF
- | TRBV2 | CATERDRGRETQYF
TRBJ2-1 | TRBV9 | CASSPLPSNEQFF
TRBJ1-2 | TRBV7-2 | CASSSRQDYGYTF
TRBJ2-7 | TRBV27 | CASSRITSGYYEQYF
TRBJ1-2 | TRBV6-2/TRBV6-3 | CASSDSGWSGYTF
TRBJ1-6 | TRBV20-1 | CSASRQGVNSPLHF
TRBJ2-3 | TRBV12-3/TRBV12-4 | CASTARIAGAQDTQYF
- | TRBV28 | CASSLGRTMPWQETQYF
TRBJ1-2 | TRBV7-9 | CASSHRQVNYGYTF
TRBJ1-5 | TRBV15 | CATSRDEQGPHQPQHF
TRBJ1-2 | TRBV4-1 | CASSQESGLVARTGYTF
TRBJ1-5 | TRBV3-1 | CASSQGSGSNQPQHF
TRBJ2-4 | TRBV6-2/TRBV6-3 | CASSVSRFDIQYF
TRBJ1-1 | TRBV5-1 | CASRARGGGYEAFF
TRBJ2-1 | TRBV7-7 | CASSLQDTPDNEQFF
TRBJ2-5 | TRBV19 | CASSNPGQGKETQYF
TRBJ2-4 | TRBV2 | CASSRPLEREGPNIQYF
TRBJ1-2 | TRBV7-9 | CASSIPGRTFYGYTF
TRBJ2-3 | TRBV4-1 | CASSQAQGASDTQYF
TRBJ1-2 | TRBV12-3/TRBV12-4 | CASSGSPRDRWGYTF
TRBJ2-6 | TRBV6-1 | CASRLRDRLRGANVLTF
TRBJ2-5 | TRBV7-6 | CASSLALWQETQYF
TRBJ2-1 | TRBV12-3/TRBV12-4 | CASSTDRGPFNEQFF
TRBJ1-2 | TRBV20-1 | CSARVVYYGYTF
TRBJ2-7 | TRBV28 | CASSPSRQGGEQYF
TRBJ2-4 | TRBV3-1 | CASSPTVAKNIQYF
TRBJ1-4 | TRBV2 | CASSLDSRANEKLFF
- | TRBV28 | CASSIYGRTWETQYF
TRBJ1-2 | TRBV12-3/TRBV12-4 | CASTPGLGGVYGYTF